The clone carrying this T cell receptor beta chain was counted only a few times. Time point indicated: baseline, week 1 (first vaccination visit). Treatment reported: pre-vaccination baseline after standard-of-care therapy. The donor cohort comprised cases of new WHO grade 3 or 4 IDH1-mutant, ATRX-lost astrocytoma. The germline V and J ends were trimmed by 5 bases and 7 bases, with 8 bases remaining between them. The CDR3 has 11 amino acids. CDR1 and CDR2 (germline): SQVTM, ANQGSEA. This sample is part of a study of a mutant IDH1 vaccine in newly diagnosed glioma. Study in general: Treated patients showed a male proportion of about 60%, a female proportion of approximately 38%, and a mean age of approximately 40 years.

Generated by immunoSEQ multiplex PCR, the TCRdb table keeps only in-frame clones and is missing some. The table has under 65,000 clones, about three quarters seen once. J is TRBJ1-4 and V is TRBV29-1; a weak D match, TRBD1 (5 bases). The sequence was collected from a woman aged 40 to 50 with glioma. This specimen consisted of PBMCs, obtained from a glioma patient treated with radiotherapy, temozolomide or both. CDR3 in DNA: TGCAGCGTTCCTGGGGGTGAAAAACTGTTTTTT. The encoded protein is CSVPGGEKLFF.